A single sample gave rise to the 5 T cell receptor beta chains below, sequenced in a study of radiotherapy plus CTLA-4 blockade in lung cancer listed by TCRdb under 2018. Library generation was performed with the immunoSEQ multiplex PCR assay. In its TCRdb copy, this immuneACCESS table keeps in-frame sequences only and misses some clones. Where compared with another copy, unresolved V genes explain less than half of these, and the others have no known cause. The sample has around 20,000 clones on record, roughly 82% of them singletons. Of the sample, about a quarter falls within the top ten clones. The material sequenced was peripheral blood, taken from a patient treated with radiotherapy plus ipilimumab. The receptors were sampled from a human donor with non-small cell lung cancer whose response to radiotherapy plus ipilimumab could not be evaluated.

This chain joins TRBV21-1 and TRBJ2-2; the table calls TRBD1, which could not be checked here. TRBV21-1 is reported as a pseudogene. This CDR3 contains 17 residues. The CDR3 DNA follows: TGTGCCAGCAGTCAAGGTCTTCGACAGGGTGGGACCGGGGAGCTGTTTTTT. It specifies CASSQGLRQGGTGELFF.

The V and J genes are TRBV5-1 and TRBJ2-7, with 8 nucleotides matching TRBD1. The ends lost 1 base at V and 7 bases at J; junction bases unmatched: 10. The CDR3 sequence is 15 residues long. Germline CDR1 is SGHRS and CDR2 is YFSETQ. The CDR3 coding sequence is TGCGCCAGCAGCTTGTGGACAGGGTCGATGAGTGAGCAGTACTTC. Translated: CASSLWTGSMSEQYF.

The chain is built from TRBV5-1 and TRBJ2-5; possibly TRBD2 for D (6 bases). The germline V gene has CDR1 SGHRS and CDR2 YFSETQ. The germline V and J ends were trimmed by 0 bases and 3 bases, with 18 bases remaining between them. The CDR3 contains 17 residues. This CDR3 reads CASSLGGRGAHKETQYF. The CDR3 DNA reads TGCGCCAGCAGCTTGGGAGGGCGCGGGGCCCACAAAGAGACCCAGTACTTC.

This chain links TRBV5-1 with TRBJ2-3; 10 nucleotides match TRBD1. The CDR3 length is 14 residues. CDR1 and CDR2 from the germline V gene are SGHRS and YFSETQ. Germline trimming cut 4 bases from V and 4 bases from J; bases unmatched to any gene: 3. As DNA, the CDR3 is TGCGCCAGCAGCCCCGGACAGGGGGCAGATACGCAGTATTTT. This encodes CASSPGQGADTQYF.

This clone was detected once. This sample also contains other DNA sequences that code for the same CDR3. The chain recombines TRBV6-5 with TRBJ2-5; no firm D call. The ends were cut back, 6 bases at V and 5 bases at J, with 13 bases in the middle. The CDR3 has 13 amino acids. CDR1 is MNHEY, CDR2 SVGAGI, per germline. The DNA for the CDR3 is TGTGCCAGCAGCCACGAGAGTCGGGAGACCCAGTACTTC. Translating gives CASSHESRETQYF.